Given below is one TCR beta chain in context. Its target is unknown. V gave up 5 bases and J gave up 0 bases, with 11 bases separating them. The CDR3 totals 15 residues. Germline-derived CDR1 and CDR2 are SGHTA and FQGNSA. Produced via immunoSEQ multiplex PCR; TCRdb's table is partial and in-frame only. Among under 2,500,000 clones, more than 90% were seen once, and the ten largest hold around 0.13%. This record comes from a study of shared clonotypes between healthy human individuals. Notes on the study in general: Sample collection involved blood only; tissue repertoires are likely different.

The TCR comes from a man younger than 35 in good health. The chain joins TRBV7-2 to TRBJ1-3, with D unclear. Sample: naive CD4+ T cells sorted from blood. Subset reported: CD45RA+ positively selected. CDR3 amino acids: CASSANGLSGNTIYF. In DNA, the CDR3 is TGTGCCAGCAGCGCTAACGGCCTCTCTGGAAACACCATATATTTT. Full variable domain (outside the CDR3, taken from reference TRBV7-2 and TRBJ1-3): GAGVSQSPSNKVTEKGKDVELRCDPISGHTALYWYRQSLGQGLEFLIYFQGNSAPDKSGLPSDRFSAERTGGSVSTLTIQRTQQEDSAVYLCASSANGLSGNTIYFGEGSWLTVV.